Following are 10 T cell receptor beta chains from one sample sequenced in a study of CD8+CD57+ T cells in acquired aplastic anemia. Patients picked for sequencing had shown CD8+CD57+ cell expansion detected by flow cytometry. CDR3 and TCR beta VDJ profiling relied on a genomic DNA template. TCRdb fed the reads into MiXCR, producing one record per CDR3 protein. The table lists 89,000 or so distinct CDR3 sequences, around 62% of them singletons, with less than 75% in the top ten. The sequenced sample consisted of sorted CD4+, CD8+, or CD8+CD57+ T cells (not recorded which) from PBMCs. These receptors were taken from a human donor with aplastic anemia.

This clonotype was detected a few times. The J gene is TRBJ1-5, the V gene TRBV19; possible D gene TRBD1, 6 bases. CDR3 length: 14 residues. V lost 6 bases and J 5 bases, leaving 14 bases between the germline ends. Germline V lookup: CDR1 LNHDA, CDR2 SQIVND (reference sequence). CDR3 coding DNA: TGTGCCAGTAGGGCTACAGGGTTCCATCAGCCCCAGCATTTT. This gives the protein CASRATGFHQPQHF.

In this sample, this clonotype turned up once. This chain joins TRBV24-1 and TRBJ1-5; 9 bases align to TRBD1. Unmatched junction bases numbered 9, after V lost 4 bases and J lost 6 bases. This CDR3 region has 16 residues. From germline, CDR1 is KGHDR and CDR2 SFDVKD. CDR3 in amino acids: CATSDTNRGQAQPQHF. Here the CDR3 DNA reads TGTGCCACCAGTGACACCAACAGGGGGCAAGCTCAGCCCCAGCATTTT.

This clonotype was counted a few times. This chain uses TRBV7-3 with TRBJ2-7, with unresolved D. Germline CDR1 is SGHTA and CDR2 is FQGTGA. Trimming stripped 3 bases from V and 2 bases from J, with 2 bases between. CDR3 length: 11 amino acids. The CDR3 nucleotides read TGTGCCAGCAGCTTCACCTACGAGCAGTACTTC. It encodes CASSFTYEQYF.

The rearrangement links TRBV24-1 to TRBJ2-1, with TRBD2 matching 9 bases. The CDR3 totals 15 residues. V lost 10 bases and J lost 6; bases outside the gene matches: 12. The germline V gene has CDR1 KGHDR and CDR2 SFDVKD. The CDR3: CATGAAGGLGNEQFF. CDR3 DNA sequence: TGTGCCACGGGCGCAGCGGGGGGTTTGGGCAATGAGCAGTTCTTC.

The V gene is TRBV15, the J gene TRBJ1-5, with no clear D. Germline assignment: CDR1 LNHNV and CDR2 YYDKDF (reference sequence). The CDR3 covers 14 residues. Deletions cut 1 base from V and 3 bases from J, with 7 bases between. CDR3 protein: CATSRGTFNQPQHF. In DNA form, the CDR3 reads TGTGCCACCAGCAGAGGCACGTTCAATCAGCCCCAGCATTTT.

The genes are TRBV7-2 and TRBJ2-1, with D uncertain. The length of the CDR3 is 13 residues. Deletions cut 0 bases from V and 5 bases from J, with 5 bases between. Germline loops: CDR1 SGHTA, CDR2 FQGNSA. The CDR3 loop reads CASSLAHNNEQFF. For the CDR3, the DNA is TGTGCCAGCAGCTTAGCCCACAACAATGAGCAGTTCTTC.

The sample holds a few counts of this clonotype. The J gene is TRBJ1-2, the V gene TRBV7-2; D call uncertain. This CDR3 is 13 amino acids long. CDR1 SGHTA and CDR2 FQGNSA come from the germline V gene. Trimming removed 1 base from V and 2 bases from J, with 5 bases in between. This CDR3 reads CASSLDLNYGYTF. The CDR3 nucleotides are TGTGCCAGCAGCTTAGACTTAAACTATGGCTACACCTTC.

The chain's CDR3 is CSATESGSSTDTQYF. The CDR3, as DNA: TGCAGTGCTACGGAATCCGGCTCTAGCACAGATACGCAGTATTTT. This sequence joins TRBV20-1 and TRBJ2-3; D is uncertain. This CDR3 region has 15 residues. The ends were cut back, 4 bases at V and 0 bases at J, with 14 bases in the middle. The germline V gene encodes CDR1 DFQATT and CDR2 SNEGSKA (reference sequence).

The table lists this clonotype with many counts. This chain's CDR3 is CASSFGRGGTYEQYF. In DNA, the CDR3 is TGCGCCAGCAGCTTTGGTCGGGGAGGGACCTACGAGCAGTACTTC. The chain combines TRBV5-1 with TRBJ2-7; TRBD2 matches 7 bases. Germline V CDR1 and CDR2: SGHRS, YFSETQ. V was pared by 2 bases and J by 2 bases, with 7 bases of the junction left unmatched. The CDR3 contains 15 residues.

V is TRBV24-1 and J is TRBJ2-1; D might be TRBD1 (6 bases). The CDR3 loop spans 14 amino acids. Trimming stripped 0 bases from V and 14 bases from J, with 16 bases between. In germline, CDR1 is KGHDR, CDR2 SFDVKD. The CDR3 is CATSDLRGGPPEFF. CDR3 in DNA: TGTGCCACCAGTGATTTGAGAGGGGGTCCCCCCGAGTTCTTC.